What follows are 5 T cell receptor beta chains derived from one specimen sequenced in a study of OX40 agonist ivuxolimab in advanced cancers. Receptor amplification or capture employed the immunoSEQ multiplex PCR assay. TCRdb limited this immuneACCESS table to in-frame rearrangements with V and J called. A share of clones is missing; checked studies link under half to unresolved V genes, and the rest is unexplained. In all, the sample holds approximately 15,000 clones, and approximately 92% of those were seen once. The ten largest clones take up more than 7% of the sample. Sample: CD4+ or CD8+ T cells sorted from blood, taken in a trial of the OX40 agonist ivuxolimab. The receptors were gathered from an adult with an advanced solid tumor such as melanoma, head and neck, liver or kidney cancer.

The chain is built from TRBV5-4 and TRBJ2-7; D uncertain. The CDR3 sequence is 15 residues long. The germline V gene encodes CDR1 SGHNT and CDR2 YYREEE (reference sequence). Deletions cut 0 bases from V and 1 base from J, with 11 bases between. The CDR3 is CASSLAPSPSYEQYF. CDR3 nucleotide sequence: TGTGCCAGCAGCTTGGCGCCGTCCCCTTCCTACGAGCAGTACTTC. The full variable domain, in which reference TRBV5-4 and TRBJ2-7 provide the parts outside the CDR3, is ETGVTQSPTHLIKTRGQQVTLRCSSQSGHNTVSWYQQALGQGPQFIFQYYREEENGRGNFPPRFSGLQFPNYSSELNVNALELDDSALYLCASSLAPSPSYEQYFGPGTRLTVT.

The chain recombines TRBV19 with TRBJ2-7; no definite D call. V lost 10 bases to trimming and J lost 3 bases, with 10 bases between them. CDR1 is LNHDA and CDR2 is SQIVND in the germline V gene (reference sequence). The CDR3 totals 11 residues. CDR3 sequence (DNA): TGTGCCACCGGACGTCTCTACGAGCAGTACTTC. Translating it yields CATGRLYEQYF.

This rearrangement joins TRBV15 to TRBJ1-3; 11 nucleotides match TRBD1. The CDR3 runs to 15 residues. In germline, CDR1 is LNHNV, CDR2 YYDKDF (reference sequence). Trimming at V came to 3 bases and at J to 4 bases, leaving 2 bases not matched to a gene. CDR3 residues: CATSRDRGPGNTIYF. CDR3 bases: TGTGCCACCAGCAGGGACAGGGGGCCGGGAAACACCATATATTTT.

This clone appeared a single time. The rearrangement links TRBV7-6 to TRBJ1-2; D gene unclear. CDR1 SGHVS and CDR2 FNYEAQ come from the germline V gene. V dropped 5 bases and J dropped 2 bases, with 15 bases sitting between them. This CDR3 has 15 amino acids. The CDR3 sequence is CASSPGPGGNYGYTF. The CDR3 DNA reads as TGTGCCAGCAGCCCGGGCCCTGGAGGGAACTATGGCTACACCTTC.

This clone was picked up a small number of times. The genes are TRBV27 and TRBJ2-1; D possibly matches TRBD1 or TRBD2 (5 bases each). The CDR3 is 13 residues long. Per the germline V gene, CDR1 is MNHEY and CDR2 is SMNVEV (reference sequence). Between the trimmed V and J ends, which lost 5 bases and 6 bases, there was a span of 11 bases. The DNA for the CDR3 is TGTGCCAGCAGTGTCGGGACGGCCAATGAGCAGTTCTTC. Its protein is CASSVGTANEQFF.